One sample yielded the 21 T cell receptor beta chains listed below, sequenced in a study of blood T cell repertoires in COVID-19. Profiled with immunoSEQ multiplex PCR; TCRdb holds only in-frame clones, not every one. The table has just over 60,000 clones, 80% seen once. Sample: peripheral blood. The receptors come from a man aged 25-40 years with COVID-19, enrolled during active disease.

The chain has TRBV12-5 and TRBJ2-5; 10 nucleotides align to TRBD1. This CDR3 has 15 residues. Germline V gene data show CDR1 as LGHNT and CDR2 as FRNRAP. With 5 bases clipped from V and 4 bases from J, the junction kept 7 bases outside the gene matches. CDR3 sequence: CASGAWDRGSETQYF. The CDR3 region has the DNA TGTGCTAGTGGTGCCTGGGACAGGGGATCAGAGACCCAGTACTTC. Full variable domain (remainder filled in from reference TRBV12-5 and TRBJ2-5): DARVTQTPRHKVTEMGQEVTMRCQPILGHNTVFWYRQTMMQGLELLAYFRNRAPLDDSGMPKDRFSAEMPDATLATLKIQPSEPRDSAVYFCASGAWDRGSETQYFGPGTRLLVL.

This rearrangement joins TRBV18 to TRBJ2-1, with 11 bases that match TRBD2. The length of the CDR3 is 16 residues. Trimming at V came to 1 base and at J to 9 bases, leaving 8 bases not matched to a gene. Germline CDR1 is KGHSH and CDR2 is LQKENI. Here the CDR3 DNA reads TGTGCCAGCTCACCACTCGCGGGACTAGCGGTGATTGAGCAGTTCTTC. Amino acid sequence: CASSPLAGLAVIEQFF.

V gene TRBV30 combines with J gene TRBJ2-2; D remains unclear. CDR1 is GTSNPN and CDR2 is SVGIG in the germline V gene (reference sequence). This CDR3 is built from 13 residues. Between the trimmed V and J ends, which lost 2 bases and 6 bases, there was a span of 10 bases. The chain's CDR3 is CAWSLTEPGELFF. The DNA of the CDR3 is TGTGCCTGGAGTCTTACGGAGCCCGGGGAGCTGTTTTTT. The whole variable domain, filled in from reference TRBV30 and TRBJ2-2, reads SQTIHQWPATLVQPVGSPLSLECTVEGTSNPNLYWYRQAAGRGLQLLFYSVGIGQISSEVPQNLSASRPQDRQFILSSKKLLLSDSGFYLCAWSLTEPGELFFGEGSRLTVL.

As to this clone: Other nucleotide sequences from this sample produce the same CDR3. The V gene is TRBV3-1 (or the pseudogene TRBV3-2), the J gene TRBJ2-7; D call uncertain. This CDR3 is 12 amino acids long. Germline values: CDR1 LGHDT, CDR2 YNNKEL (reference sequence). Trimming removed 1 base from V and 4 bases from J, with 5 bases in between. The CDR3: CASSQAGYEQYF. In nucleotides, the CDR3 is TGTGCCAGCAGCCAAGCAGGATACGAGCAGTACTTC.

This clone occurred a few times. This CDR3 is CASSYSGTGGNQPQHF. The CDR3 coding sequence is TGTGCCAGCAGTTACTCCGGGACAGGGGGCAATCAGCCCCAGCATTTT. This chain uses TRBV6-5 with TRBJ1-5, with 10 bases lining up with TRBD1. V was pared by 0 bases and J by 2 bases, with 1 base of the junction left unmatched. Germline-derived CDR1 and CDR2 are MNHEY and SVGAGI. The CDR3 totals 16 residues.

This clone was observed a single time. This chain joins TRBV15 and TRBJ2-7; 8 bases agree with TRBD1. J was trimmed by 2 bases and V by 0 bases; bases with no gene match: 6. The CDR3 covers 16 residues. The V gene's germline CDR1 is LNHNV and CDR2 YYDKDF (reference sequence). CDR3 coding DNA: TGTGCCACCAGCAGAGAAAAGTGGGACAGGCCCTACGAGCAGTACTTC. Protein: CATSREKWDRPYEQYF.

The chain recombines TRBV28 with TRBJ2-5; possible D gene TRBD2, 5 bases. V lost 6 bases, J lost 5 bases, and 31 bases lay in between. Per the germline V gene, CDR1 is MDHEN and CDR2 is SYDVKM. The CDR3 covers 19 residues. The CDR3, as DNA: TGTGCCAGCAGCCCAGTTTCCCTCTCCGGACTCCTAATTAGGGAGACCCAGTACTTC. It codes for CASSPVSLSGLLIRETQYF. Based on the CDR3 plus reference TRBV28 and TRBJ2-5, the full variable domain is DVKVTQSSRYLVKRTGEKVFLECVQDMDHENMFWYRQDPGLGLRLIYFSYDVKMKEKGDIPEGYSVSREKKERFSLILESASTNQTSMYLCASSPVSLSGLLIRETQYFGPGTRLLVL.

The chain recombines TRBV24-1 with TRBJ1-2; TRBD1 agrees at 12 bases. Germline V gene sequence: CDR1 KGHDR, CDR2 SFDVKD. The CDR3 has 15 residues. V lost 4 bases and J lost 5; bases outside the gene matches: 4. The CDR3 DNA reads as TGTGCCACCAGTGAGGGACAGGGGGCAGAGTATGGCTACACCTTC. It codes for CATSEGQGAEYGYTF.

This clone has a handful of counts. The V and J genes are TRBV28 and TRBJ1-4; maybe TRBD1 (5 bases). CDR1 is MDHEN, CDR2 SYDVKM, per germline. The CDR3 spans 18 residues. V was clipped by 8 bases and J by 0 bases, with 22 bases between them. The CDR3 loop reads CASGPFGGALATNEKLFF. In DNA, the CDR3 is TGTGCCAGCGGCCCCTTCGGGGGAGCCCTTGCAACTAATGAAAAACTGTTTTTT.

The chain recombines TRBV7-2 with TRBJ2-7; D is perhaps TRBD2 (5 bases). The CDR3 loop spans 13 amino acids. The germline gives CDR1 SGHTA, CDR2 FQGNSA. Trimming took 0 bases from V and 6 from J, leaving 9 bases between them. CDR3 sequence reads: CASSLAREFEQYF. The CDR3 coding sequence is TGTGCCAGCAGCTTAGCGAGGGAGTTCGAGCAGTACTTC.

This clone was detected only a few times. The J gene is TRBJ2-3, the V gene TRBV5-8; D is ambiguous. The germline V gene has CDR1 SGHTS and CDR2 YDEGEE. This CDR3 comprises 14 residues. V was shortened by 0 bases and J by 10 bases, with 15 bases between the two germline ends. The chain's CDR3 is CASSLGPYDGAQYF. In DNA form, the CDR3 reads TGTGCCAGCAGCTTGGGGCCTTATGATGGAGCGCAGTATTTT.

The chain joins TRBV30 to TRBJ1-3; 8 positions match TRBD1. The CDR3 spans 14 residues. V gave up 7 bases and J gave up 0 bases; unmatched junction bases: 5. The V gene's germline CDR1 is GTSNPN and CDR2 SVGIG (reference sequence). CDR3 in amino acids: CALDRANSGNTIYF. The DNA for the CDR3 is TGTGCCTTGGACAGGGCTAACTCTGGAAACACCATATATTTT.

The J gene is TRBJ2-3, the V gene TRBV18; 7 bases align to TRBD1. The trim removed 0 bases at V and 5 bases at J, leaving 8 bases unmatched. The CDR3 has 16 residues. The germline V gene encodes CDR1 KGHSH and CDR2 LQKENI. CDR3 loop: CASSPPVDRVGDTQYF. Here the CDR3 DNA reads TGTGCCAGCTCACCACCCGTAGACAGGGTGGGAGATACGCAGTATTTT.

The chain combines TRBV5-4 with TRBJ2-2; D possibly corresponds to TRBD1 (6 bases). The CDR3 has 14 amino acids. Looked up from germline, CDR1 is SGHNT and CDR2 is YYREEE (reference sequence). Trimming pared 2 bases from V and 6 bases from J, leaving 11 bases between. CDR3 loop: CASSLQGISGELFF. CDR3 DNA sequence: TGTGCCAGCAGCTTACAGGGAATTTCCGGGGAGCTGTTTTTT.

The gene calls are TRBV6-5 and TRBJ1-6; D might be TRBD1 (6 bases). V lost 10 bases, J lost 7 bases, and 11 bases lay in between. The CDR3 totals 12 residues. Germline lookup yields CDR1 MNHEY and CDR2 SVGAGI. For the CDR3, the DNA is TGTGCCACCGGGACATACAATTCACCCCTCCACTTT. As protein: CATGTYNSPLHF.

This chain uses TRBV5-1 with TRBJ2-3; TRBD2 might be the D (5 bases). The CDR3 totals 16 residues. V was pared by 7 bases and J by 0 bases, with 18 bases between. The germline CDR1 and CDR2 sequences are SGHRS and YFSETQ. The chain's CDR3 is CASSSSSRASTDTQYF. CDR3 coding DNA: TGCGCCAGCTCGTCATCTAGCAGAGCTAGCACAGATACGCAGTATTTT.

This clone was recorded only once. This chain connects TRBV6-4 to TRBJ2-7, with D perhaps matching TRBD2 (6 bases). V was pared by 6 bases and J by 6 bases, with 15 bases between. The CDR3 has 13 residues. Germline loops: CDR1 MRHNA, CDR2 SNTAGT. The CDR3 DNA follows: TGTGCCAGCAGACCAACGCGAGCGGGCGAGCAGTACTTC. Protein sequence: CASRPTRAGEQYF.

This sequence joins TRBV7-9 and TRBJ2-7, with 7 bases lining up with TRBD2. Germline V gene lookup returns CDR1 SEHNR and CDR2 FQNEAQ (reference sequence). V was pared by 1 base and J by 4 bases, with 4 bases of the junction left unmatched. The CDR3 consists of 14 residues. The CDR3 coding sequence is TGTGCCAGCAGCTTAGGCGGGAGAGGGTACGAGCAGTACTTC. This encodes CASSLGGRGYEQYF.

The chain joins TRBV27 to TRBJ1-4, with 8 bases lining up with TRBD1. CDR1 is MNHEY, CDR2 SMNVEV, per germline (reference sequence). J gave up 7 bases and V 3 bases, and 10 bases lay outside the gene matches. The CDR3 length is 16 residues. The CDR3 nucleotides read TGTGCCAGCAGTTTTTCTCAGGGGGCGCTGGCTGAAAAACTGTTTTTT. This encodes CASSFSQGALAEKLFF.

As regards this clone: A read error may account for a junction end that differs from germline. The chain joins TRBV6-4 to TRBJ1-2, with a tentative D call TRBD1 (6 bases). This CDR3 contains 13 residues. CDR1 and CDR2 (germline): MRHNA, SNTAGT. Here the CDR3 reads CASRDSDSGGYTF. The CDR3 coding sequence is TGTGCCAGCAGGGACTCGGACAGTGGTGGCTACACCTTC.

In DNA form, the CDR3 reads TGTGCCAGCAGCCCTGACAGGAGTCAAGAGACCCAGTACTTC. It encodes CASSPDRSQETQYF. The chain uses TRBV28 and TRBJ2-5; tentative D call: TRBD1 (6 bases). Looked up from germline, CDR1 is MDHEN and CDR2 is SYDVKM. Trimming pared 6 bases from V and 2 bases from J, leaving 13 bases between. The CDR3 contains 14 residues. The variable domain in full, with the rest retrieved from reference TRBV28 and TRBJ2-5, is DVKVTQSSRYLVKRTGEKVFLECVQDMDHENMFWYRQDPGLGLRLIYFSYDVKMKEKGDIPEGYSVSREKKERFSLILESASTNQTSMYLCASSPDRSQETQYFGPGTRLLVL.